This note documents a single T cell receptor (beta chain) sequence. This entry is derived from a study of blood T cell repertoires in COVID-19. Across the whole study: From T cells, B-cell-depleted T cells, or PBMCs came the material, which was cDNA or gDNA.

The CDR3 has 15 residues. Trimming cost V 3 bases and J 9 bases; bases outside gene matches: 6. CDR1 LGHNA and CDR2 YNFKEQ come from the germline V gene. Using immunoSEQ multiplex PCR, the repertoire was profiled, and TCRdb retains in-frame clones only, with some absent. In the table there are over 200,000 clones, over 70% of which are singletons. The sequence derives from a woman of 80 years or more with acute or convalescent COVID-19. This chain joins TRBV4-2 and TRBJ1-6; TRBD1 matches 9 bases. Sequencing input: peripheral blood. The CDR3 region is CASSQETGGVSPLHF. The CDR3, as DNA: TGTGCCAGCAGCCAGGAGACAGGGGGTGTTTCACCCCTCCACTTT.